This T cell receptor beta chain was documented in a study of cytomegalovirus exposure and HLA in healthy donors. General study results and limits: A previous analysis found most TCR beta V segments productive roughly 87% or roughly 30% of the time.

Worth noting for this clone: Its antigen is as yet unknown.

Both 60 Vbeta primers and 13 Jbeta primers went into the PCR. Using immunoSEQ multiplex PCR, the repertoire was profiled, and TCRdb retains in-frame clones only, with some absent. The data contain about 160,000 clones, 75% to 90% of them singletons. CDR1 and CDR2 (germline): SGHNT, YYREEE (reference sequence). J was trimmed by 2 bases and V by 4 bases; bases with no gene match: 8. The CDR3 spans 15 residues. Every donor was a healthy person donating bone marrow. The V and J genes are TRBV5-4 and TRBJ1-2; TRBD1 agrees at 7 bases. The receptor was isolated from a man aged 25 to 40 in good health and CMV-seronegative. Sequenced: PBMCs. The CDR3 region has the DNA TGTGCCAGCAGCGTACCCACAGGGGCGAACTATGGCTACACCTTC. Translation gives CASSVPTGANYGYTF. Filled out from reference TRBV5-4 and TRBJ1-2, the complete variable domain reads ETGVTQSPTHLIKTRGQQVTLRCSSQSGHNTVSWYQQALGQGPQFIFQYYREEENGRGNFPPRFSGLQFPNYSSELNVNALELDDSALYLCASSVPTGANYGYTFGSGTRLTVV.